One sample yielded the 26 T cell receptor beta chains listed below, sequenced in a study of shared clonotypes between healthy human individuals. Method: immunoSEQ multiplex PCR; TCRdb's copy keeps in-frame clones and lacks some. The table lists around 2,000,000 clones, roughly 94% of them singletons. The specimen was naive CD4+ T cells sorted from blood. Stated subset: CD45RA+ positively selected. These TCRs come from a young man in good health.

The chain links TRBV6-6 to TRBJ1-2; the D is unclear. V gave up 7 bases and J gave up 6 bases, with 15 bases separating them. CDR1 MNHNY and CDR2 SVGAGI come from the germline V gene (reference sequence). This CDR3 region has 13 residues. For the CDR3, the DNA is TGTGCCAGCATTGTGGGAAAGGGTAATGGCTACACCTTC. This sequence encodes CASIVGKGNGYTF.

The chain carries TRBV28 and TRBJ1-1, with a tentative D call TRBD1 (5 bases). This CDR3 is built from 14 residues. Trimming removed 7 bases from V and 3 bases from J, with 15 bases in between. Germline loops: CDR1 MDHEN, CDR2 SYDVKM. CDR3 protein: CASNRNQGYTEAFF. In DNA form, the CDR3 reads TGTGCCAGCAATCGCAATCAGGGCTACACTGAAGCTTTCTTT.

The chain is built from TRBV7-4 and TRBJ1-5; TRBD1 matches at 10 bases. The V segment lost 5 bases and the J segment 6 bases; nucleotides outside the gene matches: 10. The CDR3 sequence is 16 residues long. Germline assignment: CDR1 SGHVT and CDR2 SQSDAQ. CDR3 region: CASSLGTGAPRQPQHF. The CDR3 bases are TGTGCCAGCAGCCTCGGGACAGGGGCCCCACGTCAGCCCCAGCATTTT.

The rearrangement joins TRBV6-5 to TRBJ2-7, with D unclear. The CDR3 length is 15 residues. Per germline, CDR1 MNHEY and CDR2 SVGAGI. Trimming took off 0 bases at V and 2 bases at J, with 11 bases between the two ends. The CDR3 protein is CASSYSVGRTYEQYF. CDR3 DNA: TGTGCCAGCAGTTACTCTGTGGGCAGAACCTACGAGCAGTACTTC.

The V and J genes are TRBV21-1 and TRBJ2-4; no check of the table's D call, TRBD2, against the DNA was made. TRBV21-1 is a known pseudogene. The length of the CDR3 is 16 residues. CDR3 sequence reads: CASRVWAGSTKNIQYF. Written as DNA, the CDR3 is TGTGCCAGCAGAGTCTGGGCGGGTTCAACCAAAAACATTCAGTACTTC.

The chain combines TRBV5-3 with TRBJ1-2; TRBD1 matches at 8 bases. TRBV5-3 counts as an open reading frame of uncertain function. Germline trimming cut 3 bases from V and 8 bases from J; bases unmatched to any gene: 9. The CDR3 has 14 amino acids. The CDR3 reads CARSCGTGRGGYTF. CDR3 coding DNA: TGTGCCAGAAGCTGTGGGACAGGCCGAGGAGGCTACACCTTC.

The chain recombines TRBV30 with TRBJ1-2; D uncertain. The CDR3 length is 15 residues. CDR1 GTSNPN and CDR2 SVGIG come from the germline V gene (reference sequence). The germline V and J ends were trimmed by 3 bases and 3 bases, with 17 bases remaining between them. The CDR3 here is CAWRVLTGPHYGYTF. DNA of the CDR3: TGTGCCTGGAGAGTCCTCACCGGGCCACACTATGGCTACACCTTC. The entire variable domain, with the rest obtained from reference TRBV30 and TRBJ1-2, is as follows: SQTIHQWPATLVQPVGSPLSLECTVEGTSNPNLYWYRQAAGRGLQLLFYSVGIGQISSEVPQNLSASRPQDRQFILSSKKLLLSDSGFYLCAWRVLTGPHYGYTFGSGTRLTVV.

About this clone itself: A single base separates this from a much larger clone, so it may be a read error. The sample has other DNA sequences that encode this CDR3 too. The chain links TRBV7-3 to TRBJ2-2; D remains unclear. CDR3 length: 11 amino acids. With 5 bases removed from V and 4 bases from J, the gap between germline ends came to 2 bases. Per the germline V gene, CDR1 is SGHTA and CDR2 is FQGTGA. In nucleotides, the CDR3 is TGTGCCAGCAGCCGCACCGGGGAGCTGTTTTTT. Residues: CASSRTGELFF.

This chain links TRBV28 with TRBJ2-2; 8 nucleotides line up with TRBD1. The germline CDR1 and CDR2 sequences are MDHEN and SYDVKM. The CDR3 is made up of 15 amino acids. Trimming at V came to 7 bases and at J to 5 bases, leaving 9 bases not matched to a gene. The chain's CDR3 is CASNLARGQTGELFF. CDR3 in DNA: TGTGCCAGCAATTTGGCCAGGGGGCAGACCGGGGAGCTGTTTTTT.

As for this clone: The sample has other DNA sequences that encode this CDR3 too. The chain uses TRBV19 and TRBJ2-5; 7 positions agree with TRBD2. Germline loops: CDR1 LNHDA, CDR2 SQIVND (reference sequence). The CDR3 covers 14 residues. Germline trimming cut 3 bases from V and 1 base from J; bases unmatched to any gene: 2. DNA for the CDR3: TGTGCCAGTAGTATCGGACTAGTCCAAGAGACCCAGTACTTC. Amino acid sequence: CASSIGLVQETQYF.

V and J are TRBV7-8 and TRBJ2-7, with TRBD1 as a possible D gene (5 bases). This CDR3 has 15 residues. Per germline, CDR1 SGHVS and CDR2 FQNEAQ. V was cut by 5 bases and J by 1 base, with 15 bases left in between. This CDR3 reads CASSTPPTVSYEQYF. CDR3 DNA sequence: TGTGCCAGCAGCACACCACCGACAGTTTCCTACGAGCAGTACTTC.

V usage is TRBV11-2 and J usage is TRBJ2-7; D unclear. This CDR3 has 12 residues. From germline, CDR1 is SGHAT and CDR2 FQNNGV. With 6 bases removed from V and 1 base from J, the gap between germline ends came to 7 bases. The CDR3 DNA is TGTGCCAGCAGGAGACAATCCTACGAGCAGTACTTC. Translated, it gives CASRRQSYEQYF.

The chain links TRBV6-1 to TRBJ2-7; 11 bases are a match to TRBD1. Germline V lookup: CDR1 MNHNS, CDR2 SASEGT. J gave up 6 bases and V 7 bases, and 8 bases lay outside the gene matches. This CDR3 spans 14 amino acids. The CDR3 region has the DNA TGTGCCAGCACCCAGGGACAGGGGGAAGGCGAGCAGTACTTC. It yields the protein CASTQGQGEGEQYF.

This clone was observed a few times. The chain recombines TRBV19 with TRBJ1-5, with unresolved D. The CDR3 contains 12 residues. Germline V gene sequence: CDR1 LNHDA, CDR2 SQIVND (reference sequence). Trimming left V 4 bases short and J 7 bases short, with 8 bases between. DNA of the CDR3: TGTGCCAGTAGTACAGGATACCAGCCCCAGCATTTT. Its translation: CASSTGYQPQHF.

This clone has only one observation. The chain is built from TRBV11-2 and TRBJ1-4; D is uncertain. Germline V gives CDR1 SGHAT, CDR2 FQNNGV. Trimming took 1 base from V and 8 from J, leaving 11 bases between them. CDR3 length equals 14 residues. In DNA form, the CDR3 reads TGTGCCAGCAGCTTAGGGCAAATAGACGAAAAACTGTTTTTT. It translates to CASSLGQIDEKLFF. Supplemented by reference TRBV11-2 and TRBJ1-4, the full variable domain reads EAGVAQSPRYKIIEKRQSVAFWCNPISGHATLYWYQQILGQGPKLLIQFQNNGVVDDSQLPKDRFSAERLKGVDSTLKIQPAKLEDSAVYLCASSLGQIDEKLFFGSGTQLSVL.

The genes are TRBV6-5 and TRBJ2-5, with D perhaps assigned TRBD1 or TRBD2 (5 bases each). The ends were cut back, 8 bases at V and 5 bases at J, with 21 bases in the middle. This CDR3 has 15 amino acids. Germline lookup yields CDR1 MNHEY and CDR2 SVGAGI. CDR3 nucleotides: TGTGCCAGCCGGGGTAGGGGTGGCAATCGGGAGACCCAGTACTTC. Its translation: CASRGRGGNRETQYF.

This clone showed up just once. The chain links TRBV18 to TRBJ2-7, with TRBD2 identical over 8 bases. Germline V gene data show CDR1 as KGHSH and CDR2 as LQKENI. CDR3 size: 15 residues. J gave up 0 bases and V 3 bases, and 4 bases lay outside the gene matches. In DNA, the CDR3 is TGTGCCAGCTCACCCAGCGGGAGTGGCTCCTACGAGCAGTACTTC. This codes for CASSPSGSGSYEQYF. Combining the CDR3 with reference TRBV18 and TRBJ2-7 gives the whole variable domain NAGVMQNPRHLVRRRGQEARLRCSPMKGHSHVYWYRQLPEEGLKFMVYLQKENIIDESGMPKERFSAEFPKEGPSILRIQQVVRGDSAAYFCASSPSGSGSYEQYFGPGTRLTVT.

This chain connects TRBV18 to TRBJ2-2, with D possibly being TRBD1 (5 bases). Germline CDR1 is KGHSH and CDR2 is LQKENI. With 5 bases removed from V and 3 bases from J, the gap between germline ends came to 13 bases. The CDR3 consists of 15 residues. CDR3 nucleotides: TGTGCCAGCTCATCCAGGACAATCCACACCGGGGAGCTGTTTTTT. Translated, it gives CASSSRTIHTGELFF.

CDR3 sequence: CASSFRGLDTGELFF. CDR3 sequence (DNA): TGTGCCAGCAGCTTCAGGGGTTTGGACACCGGGGAGCTGTTTTTT. The gene calls are TRBV9 and TRBJ2-2, with a possible D match to TRBD1 (6 bases). Germline CDR1 reads SGDLS; CDR2 reads YYNGEE. This CDR3 region has 15 residues. Trimming shortened V by 4 bases and J by 3 bases, and 13 bases separated the two germline ends.

The chain is built from TRBV6-1 and TRBJ1-6, with a possible D match to TRBD1 (5 bases). There are 15 residues in the CDR3. Germline V gene data show CDR1 as MNHNS and CDR2 as SASEGT. Trimming took off 4 bases at V and 5 bases at J, with 12 bases between the two ends. CDR3 in amino acids: CASSGGTLNNSPLHF. The CDR3 DNA sequence: TGTGCCAGCAGTGGCGGGACTCTTAATAATTCACCCCTCCACTTT.

V usage is TRBV10-3 and J usage is TRBJ2-5, with D perhaps TRBD1 (6 bases). V gave up 0 bases and J gave up 2 bases, with 10 bases separating them. Germline V gene lookup returns CDR1 ENHRY and CDR2 SYGVKD. This CDR3 is built from 15 residues. The DNA of the CDR3 is TGTGCCATCAGTGAGTCAGGGGGAACACAAGAGACCCAGTACTTC. Translating it yields CAISESGGTQETQYF.

V usage is TRBV27 and J usage is TRBJ2-7; TRBD1 matches 9 bases. This CDR3 has 12 amino acids. The V gene end was trimmed by 9 bases and the J gene end by 2 bases; junction bases not matched to a gene: 2. Germline CDR1 is MNHEY and CDR2 is SMNVEV (reference sequence). As DNA, the CDR3 is TGTGCCAGTGGACAGGGGCCCTACGAGCAGTACTTC. Amino acid sequence: CASGQGPYEQYF.

As regards this clone: Other nucleotide sequences in the sample specify the same CDR3. The CDR3 spells CAISDRTETQYF. The DNA of the CDR3 is TGTGCCATCAGTGATCGAACCGAGACCCAGTACTTC. The J gene is TRBJ2-5, the V gene TRBV10-3, with no clear D. CDR3 size: 12 residues. V was clipped by 3 bases and J by 5 bases, with 7 bases between them. Germline assignment: CDR1 ENHRY and CDR2 SYGVKD.

This rearrangement joins TRBV6-6 to TRBJ2-5; perhaps TRBD2 as D (6 bases). The CDR3 is 14 residues long. Germline CDR1 and CDR2: MNHNY and SVGAGI (reference sequence). The ends were cut back, 0 bases at V and 11 bases at J, with 16 bases in the middle. The chain's CDR3 is CASSYSDSAREQYF. DNA for the CDR3: TGTGCCAGCAGTTACTCCGACTCCGCTCGGGAGCAGTACTTC.

The chain combines TRBV6-5 with TRBJ1-3; D unclear. This CDR3 spans 11 amino acids. Trimming pared 5 bases from V and 4 bases from J, leaving 3 bases between. Germline V gives CDR1 MNHEY, CDR2 SVGAGI. The CDR3 sequence is CASSTGNTIYF. CDR3 in DNA: TGTGCCAGCAGTACGGGAAACACCATATATTTT.

This clone is a singleton in its sample. The V call is TRBV5-4, the J call TRBJ2-3; unclear D gene. Germline CDR1 reads SGHNT; CDR2 reads YYREEE (reference sequence). The CDR3 is made up of 17 amino acids. Trimming shortened V by 0 bases and J by 0 bases, and 14 bases separated the two germline ends. The CDR3 DNA is TGTGCCAGCAGCTTGGCCATGAGCACATACAGCACAGATACGCAGTATTTT. Protein product: CASSLAMSTYSTDTQYF.